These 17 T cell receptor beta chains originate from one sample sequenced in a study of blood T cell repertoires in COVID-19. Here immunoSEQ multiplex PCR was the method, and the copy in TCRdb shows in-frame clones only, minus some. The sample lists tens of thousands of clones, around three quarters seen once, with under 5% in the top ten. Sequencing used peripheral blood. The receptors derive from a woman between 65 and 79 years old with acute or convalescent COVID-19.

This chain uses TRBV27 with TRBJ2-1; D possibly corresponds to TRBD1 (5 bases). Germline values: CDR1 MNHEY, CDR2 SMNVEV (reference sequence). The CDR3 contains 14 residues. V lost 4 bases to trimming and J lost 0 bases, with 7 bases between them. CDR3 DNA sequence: TGTGCCAGCAGTTGGACATTCTCCTACAATGAGCAGTTCTTC. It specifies CASSWTFSYNEQFF.

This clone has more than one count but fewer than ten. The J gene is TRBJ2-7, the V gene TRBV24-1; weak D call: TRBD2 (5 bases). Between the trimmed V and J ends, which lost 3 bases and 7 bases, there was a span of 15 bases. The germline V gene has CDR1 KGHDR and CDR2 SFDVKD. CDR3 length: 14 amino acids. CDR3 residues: CATSDVGNPWEQYF. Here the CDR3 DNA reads TGTGCCACCAGTGATGTCGGGAACCCTTGGGAGCAGTACTTC.

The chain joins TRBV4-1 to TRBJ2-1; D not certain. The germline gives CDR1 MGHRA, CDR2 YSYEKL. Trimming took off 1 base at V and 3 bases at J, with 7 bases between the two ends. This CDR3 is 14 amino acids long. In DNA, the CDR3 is TGCGCCAGCAGCCAAGGTGCTAGCTACAATGAGCAGTTCTTC. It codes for CASSQGASYNEQFF.

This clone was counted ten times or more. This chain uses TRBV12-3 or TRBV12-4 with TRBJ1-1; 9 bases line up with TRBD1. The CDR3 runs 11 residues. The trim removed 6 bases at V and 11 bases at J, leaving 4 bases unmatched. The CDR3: CASRQGAWAFF. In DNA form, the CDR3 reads TGTGCCAGCAGACAGGGGGCCTGGGCTTTCTTT.

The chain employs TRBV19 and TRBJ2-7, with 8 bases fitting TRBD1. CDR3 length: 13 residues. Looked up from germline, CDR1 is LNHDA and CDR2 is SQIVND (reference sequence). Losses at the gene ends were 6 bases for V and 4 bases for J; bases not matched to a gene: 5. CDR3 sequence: CASRPGQEYEQYF. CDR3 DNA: TGTGCCAGTAGGCCGGGACAGGAATACGAGCAGTACTTC.

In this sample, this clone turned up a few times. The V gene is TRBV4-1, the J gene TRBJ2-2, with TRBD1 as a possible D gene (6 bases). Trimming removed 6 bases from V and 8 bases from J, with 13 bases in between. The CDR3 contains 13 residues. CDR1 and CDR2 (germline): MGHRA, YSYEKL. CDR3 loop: CASRTGLGGELFF. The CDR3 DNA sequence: TGCGCCAGCAGAACAGGGCTCGGGGGGGAGCTGTTTTTT.

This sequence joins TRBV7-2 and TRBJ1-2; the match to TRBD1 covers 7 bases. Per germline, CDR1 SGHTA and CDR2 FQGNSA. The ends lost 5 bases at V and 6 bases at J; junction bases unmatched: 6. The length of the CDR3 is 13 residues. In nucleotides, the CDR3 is TGTGCCAGCAGCGTCGTCGACAGGGATGGCTACACCTTC. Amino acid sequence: CASSVVDRDGYTF.

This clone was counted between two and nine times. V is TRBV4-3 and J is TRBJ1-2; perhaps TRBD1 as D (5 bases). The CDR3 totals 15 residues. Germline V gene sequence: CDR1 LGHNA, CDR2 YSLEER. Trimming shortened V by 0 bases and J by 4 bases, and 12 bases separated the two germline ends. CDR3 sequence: CASSQDRAGLYGYTF. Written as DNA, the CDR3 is TGCGCCAGCAGCCAAGATAGAGCAGGGCTCTATGGCTACACCTTC.

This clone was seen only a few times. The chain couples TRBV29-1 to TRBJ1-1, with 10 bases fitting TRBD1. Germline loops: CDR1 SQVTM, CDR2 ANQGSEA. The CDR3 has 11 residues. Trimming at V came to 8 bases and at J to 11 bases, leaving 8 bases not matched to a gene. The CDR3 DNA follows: TGCAGCTACCGACAGGGGGCCCGTGCTTTCTTT. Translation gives CSYRQGARAFF.

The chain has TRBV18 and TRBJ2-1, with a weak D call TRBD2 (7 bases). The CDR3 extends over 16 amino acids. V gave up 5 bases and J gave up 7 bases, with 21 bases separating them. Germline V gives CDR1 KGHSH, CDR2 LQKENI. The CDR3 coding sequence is TGTGCCAGCTCATCCCGCGGGGGCGTCGAAGGTAATGAGCAGTTCTTC. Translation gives CASSSRGGVEGNEQFF. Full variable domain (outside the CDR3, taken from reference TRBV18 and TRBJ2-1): NAGVMQNPRHLVRRRGQEARLRCSPMKGHSHVYWYRQLPEEGLKFMVYLQKENIIDESGMPKERFSAEFPKEGPSILRIQQVVRGDSAAYFCASSSRGGVEGNEQFFGPGTRLTVL.

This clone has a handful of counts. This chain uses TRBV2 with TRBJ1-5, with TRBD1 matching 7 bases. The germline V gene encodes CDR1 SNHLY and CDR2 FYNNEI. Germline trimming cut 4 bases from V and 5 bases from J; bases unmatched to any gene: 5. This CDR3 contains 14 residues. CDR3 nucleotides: TGTGCCAGCAGTGCCGGGACAGTGTATCAGCCCCAGCATTTT. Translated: CASSAGTVYQPQHF. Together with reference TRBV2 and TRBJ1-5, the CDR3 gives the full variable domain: EPEVTQTPSHQVTQMGQEVILRCVPISNHLYFYWYRQILGQKVEFLVSFYNNEISEKSEIFDDQFSVERPDGSNFTLKIRSTKLEDSAMYFCASSAGTVYQPQHFGDGTRLSIL.

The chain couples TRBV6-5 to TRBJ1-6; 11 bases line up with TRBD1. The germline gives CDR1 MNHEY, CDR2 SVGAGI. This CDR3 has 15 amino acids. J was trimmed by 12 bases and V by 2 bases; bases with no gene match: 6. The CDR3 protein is CASSYGTGGSEPLHF. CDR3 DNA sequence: TGTGCCAGCAGTTACGGGACAGGGGGGTCGGAACCCCTCCACTTT.

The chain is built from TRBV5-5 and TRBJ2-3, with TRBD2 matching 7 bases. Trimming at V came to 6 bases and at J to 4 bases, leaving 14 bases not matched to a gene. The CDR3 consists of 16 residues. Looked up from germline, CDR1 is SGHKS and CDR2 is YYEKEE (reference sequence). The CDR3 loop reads CASTWPGGRTADTQYF. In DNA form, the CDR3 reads TGTGCCAGCACATGGCCGGGGGGACGAACTGCAGATACGCAGTATTTT.

DNA of the CDR3: TGTGCCAGCAGCTTAAGGGACAGGGGTTTGTATGGCTACACCTTC. Its translation is CASSLRDRGLYGYTF. The genes are TRBV13 and TRBJ1-2; 10 positions agree with TRBD1. CDR3 length: 15 residues. After removal of 2 bases from V and 5 bases from J, the junction contained 5 bases not matched to a gene. Germline V gene sequence: CDR1 PRHDT, CDR2 FYEKMQ (reference sequence). The variable domain in full, completed from reference TRBV13 and TRBJ1-2, reads AAGVIQSPRHLIKEKRETATLKCYPIPRHDTVYWYQQGPGQDPQFLISFYEKMQSDKGSIPDRFSAQQFSDYHSELNMSSLELGDSALYFCASSLRDRGLYGYTFGSGTRLTVV.

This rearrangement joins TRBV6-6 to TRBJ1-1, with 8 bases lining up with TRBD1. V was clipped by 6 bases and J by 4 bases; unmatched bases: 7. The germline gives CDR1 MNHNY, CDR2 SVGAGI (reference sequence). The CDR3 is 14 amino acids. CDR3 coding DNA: TGTGCCAGCAGGCTGGACAGGGAGTTCACTGAAGCTTTCTTT. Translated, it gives CASRLDREFTEAFF.

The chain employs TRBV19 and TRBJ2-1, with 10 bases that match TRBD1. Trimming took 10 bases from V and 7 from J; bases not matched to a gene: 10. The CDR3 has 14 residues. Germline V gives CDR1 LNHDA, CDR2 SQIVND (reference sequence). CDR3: CATQTGTGVNEQFF. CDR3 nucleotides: TGTGCCACGCAGACCGGGACAGGGGTGAATGAGCAGTTCTTC.

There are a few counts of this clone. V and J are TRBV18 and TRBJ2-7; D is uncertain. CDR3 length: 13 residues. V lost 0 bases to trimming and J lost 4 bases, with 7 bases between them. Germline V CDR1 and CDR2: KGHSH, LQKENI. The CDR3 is CASSPPTEYEQYF. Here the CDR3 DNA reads TGTGCCAGCTCACCACCTACTGAGTACGAGCAGTACTTC.